This T cell receptor beta chain was recovered during a study of cytomegalovirus exposure and HLA in healthy donors. Turning to the study itself: Tens of millions of unique TCR sequences came from HLA-typed donors in an early release.

PCR primers comprised 60 Vbeta and 13 Jbeta primers. Only in-frame clones appear in the TCRdb table, and some are missing; sequencing was by immunoSEQ multiplex PCR. In the table there are just over 150,000 clones, under 80% of which are singletons. Notes on the study in general: It was shown in a later analysis that HLA-associated TCR beta chains were more clonally expanded than other, equally common chains.

In regard to this clone: Its antigen is currently unknown.

J gave up 4 bases and V 4 bases, and 7 bases lay outside the gene matches. This CDR3 comprises 15 residues. Per germline, CDR1 KGHSH and CDR2 LQKENI. The receptor was isolated from a woman aged 25 to 39 in good health and CMV-seronegative. The chain combines TRBV18 with TRBJ1-5; 7 positions agree with TRBD1. What was sequenced was PBMCs. The CDR3: CASSRDRDGNQPQHF. The CDR3 DNA reads TGTGCCAGCTCACGAGACAGGGACGGAAATCAGCCCCAGCATTTT. Full variable domain (missing parts from reference TRBV18 and TRBJ1-5): NAGVMQNPRHLVRRRGQEARLRCSPMKGHSHVYWYRQLPEEGLKFMVYLQKENIIDESGMPKERFSAEFPKEGPSILRIQQVVRGDSAAYFCASSRDRDGNQPQHFGDGTRLSIL.